Given below is one T cell receptor (beta chain) in context. The sample originates from a study of blood T cell repertoires in COVID-19. The overall study: T cells, B-cell-depleted T cells, or PBMCs supplied cDNA or gDNA.

Germline CDR1 MNHEY, CDR2 SMNVEV (reference sequence). With 5 bases removed from V and 13 bases from J, the gap between germline ends came to 14 bases. There are 12 residues in the CDR3. As handled by the study authors: By means of reference gene primer amplification, nucleated cell counts were estimated. Profiling relied on immunoSEQ multiplex PCR, and the TCRdb table lists in-frame clones only, not all of them. For V, J and clone size, that table is used; D and trimming come from the DNA. The sample yields about 440,000 clones, roughly 89% seen once. The chain employs TRBV27 and TRBJ1-4; possibly TRBD1 for D (5 bases). The origin of this receptor is a woman younger than 45 with acute or convalescent COVID-19. Sequenced input: peripheral blood. The CDR3 sequence is CASSPDSLRLFF. DNA for the CDR3: TGTGCCAGCAGTCCCGACAGTTTACGACTGTTTTTT.